The table lists the clone carrying this T cell receptor beta chain with many counts. These data come from a study of T-cell reconstitution after alpha-beta-depleted transplantation in children. Unique molecular identifiers were built into the TCRbeta library. TCRdb used MiXCR to reprocess the PCR reads, holding one entry per CDR3 protein. Counted here are approximately 350,000 distinct CDR3 sequences, 13% occurring once; the ten biggest clones make up 3.5% to 4.5%. This sequence originates from a human donor who donated a stem cell graft to a child with Fanconi anemia. This specimen consisted of PBMCs, obtained from the stem cell graft.

CDR3 DNA sequence: TGTGCCAGCAGGATCGGACGGGGGACCTACAATGAGCAGTTCTTC. Protein: CASRIGRGTYNEQFF. The gene calls are TRBV6-1 and TRBJ2-1; possibly TRBD2 for D (6 bases). V shed 6 bases and J shed 2 bases, with 14 bases lying between them. The CDR3 consists of 15 residues. The germline CDR1 and CDR2 sequences are MNHNS and SASEGT.